This passage covers 12 T cell receptor beta chains from one sample sequenced in a study of blood T cell repertoires in COVID-19. Sequenced by immunoSEQ multiplex PCR; TCRdb stores in-frame clones only, minus some. This repertoire shows roughly 68,000 clones, roughly 87% found once; its top ten account for roughly 30%. Sequencing was done on a sample of peripheral blood. These receptors were obtained from a man in his fifties or sixties with acute or convalescent COVID-19.

The rearrangement links TRBV6-5 to TRBJ2-4; 7 positions agree with TRBD1. The CDR3 has 13 amino acids. Germline assignment: CDR1 MNHEY and CDR2 SVGAGI. V was pared by 7 bases and J by 6 bases, with 6 bases of the junction left unmatched. DNA of the CDR3: TGTGCCAGCAATACAGGGGAAGGAAACATTCAGTACTTC. Translation: CASNTGEGNIQYF.

This chain links TRBV30 with TRBJ1-4; 7 bases agree with TRBD1. The junction had 9 bases not matched to a gene; V was cut back by 0 bases and J by 5 bases. The CDR3 is made up of 16 amino acids. Germline CDR1 is GTSNPN and CDR2 is SVGIG (reference sequence). The CDR3 region is CAWSVWDSGRNEKLFF. As DNA, the CDR3 is TGTGCCTGGAGTGTATGGGACAGCGGCCGGAATGAAAAACTGTTTTTT.

The chain employs TRBV5-1 and TRBJ1-4; 9 nucleotides match TRBD1. With 2 bases clipped from V and 4 bases from J, the junction kept 3 bases outside the gene matches. The CDR3 contains 15 residues. Germline V lookup: CDR1 SGHRS, CDR2 YFSETQ. For the CDR3, the DNA is TGCGCCAGCAGCTTACAGGGGGCCTTTAATGAAAAACTGTTTTTT. This gives the protein CASSLQGAFNEKLFF.

CDR3 sequence reads: CASRGSYPTYEQYF. CDR3 DNA sequence: TGTGCCAGCCGGGGGTCTTACCCTACCTACGAGCAGTACTTC. This sequence joins TRBV6-5 and TRBJ2-7; maybe TRBD2 (6 bases). V lost 8 bases and J 2 bases, leaving 16 bases between the germline ends. Germline V lookup: CDR1 MNHEY, CDR2 SVGAGI. The CDR3 is 14 residues long.

This chain joins TRBV6-5 and TRBJ1-2, with 9 bases aligning to TRBD1. Germline V gene lookup returns CDR1 MNHEY and CDR2 SVGAGI. With 7 bases clipped from V and 4 bases from J, the junction kept 10 bases outside the gene matches. CDR3 length equals 15 residues. The CDR3 loop is CASIPGQGSPYGYTF. For the CDR3, the DNA is TGTGCCAGCATCCCGGGACAGGGAAGTCCCTATGGCTACACCTTC.

The V call is TRBV5-1, the J call TRBJ2-2; D may be TRBD1 (5 bases). The CDR3 is made up of 15 amino acids. The germline V gene has CDR1 SGHRS and CDR2 YFSETQ. V was trimmed by 0 bases and J by 4 bases, leaving 10 bases between them. In nucleotides, the CDR3 is TGCGCCAGCAGCTTGGTTCAGGGCGGCACCGGGGAGCTGTTTTTT. It encodes CASSLVQGGTGELFF.

The chain is built from TRBV6-1 and TRBJ2-3; maybe TRBD2 (5 bases). The CDR3 is 14 residues long. Germline V CDR1 and CDR2: MNHNS, SASEGT. Trimming stripped 3 bases from V and 0 bases from J, with 7 bases between. The CDR3 region is CASSESGSTDTQYF. CDR3 coding DNA: TGTGCCAGCAGTGAGTCGGGGAGCACAGATACGCAGTATTTT.

The rearrangement links TRBV18 to TRBJ2-1, with 11 bases identical to TRBD2. J lost 5 bases, V lost 3 bases, and 9 bases had no gene match. Germline V gives CDR1 KGHSH, CDR2 LQKENI. This CDR3 has 17 residues. CDR3 bases: TGTGCCAGCTCACCGCCACTAGCGGGGGAAAAGCACAATGAGCAGTTCTTC. Translation: CASSPPLAGEKHNEQFF.

The chain combines TRBV28 with TRBJ2-7; TRBD2 matches 15 bases. V lost 3 bases to trimming and J lost 13 bases; unmatched junction nucleotides: 13. CDR1 and CDR2 (germline): MDHEN, SYDVKM. The CDR3 totals 16 residues. CDR3 sequence (DNA): TGTGCCAGCAGTTTTAGTGGGACCGGGACTAGCGGGGGGCGCTACTTC. Its translation: CASSFSGTGTSGGRYF.

This rearrangement joins TRBV4-1 to TRBJ1-1; 12 nucleotides align to TRBD1. The germline V gene has CDR1 MGHRA and CDR2 YSYEKL. With 4 bases clipped from V and 4 bases from J, the junction kept 13 bases outside the gene matches. This CDR3 is built from 18 residues. The CDR3 loop reads CASSPGWGQGALGTEAFF. In nucleotides, the CDR3 is TGCGCCAGCAGCCCGGGCTGGGGACAGGGGGCTTTGGGCACTGAAGCTTTCTTT.

V is TRBV10-2 and J is TRBJ2-3; D not resolved. Germline V gene lookup returns CDR1 WSHSY and CDR2 SAAADI. Between the trimmed V and J ends, which lost 5 bases and 5 bases, there was a span of 5 bases. CDR3 length: 11 amino acids. Here the CDR3 reads CASSILDTQYF. DNA of the CDR3: TGCGCCAGCAGTATTCTAGATACGCAGTATTTT.

This rearrangement joins TRBV4-1 to TRBJ2-2; TRBD1 is a possible D gene (6 bases). This CDR3 contains 20 residues. Germline CDR1 is MGHRA and CDR2 is YSYEKL. Deletions cut 1 base from V and 7 bases from J, with 28 bases between. This CDR3 reads CASSQGRWTDRVVVYGELFF. The CDR3 DNA is TGCGCCAGCAGCCAAGGCCGTTGGACAGACCGAGTTGTCGTGTACGGGGAGCTGTTTTTT.